These T cell receptor beta chains were read from a single sample in a study of cytomegalovirus exposure and HLA in healthy donors. Sequenced by immunoSEQ multiplex PCR; TCRdb stores in-frame clones only, minus some. This sample carries 150,000 to 200,000 clones, approximately 80% of them seen once, and the ten largest clones take about 2.3%. The sequenced sample was PBMCs. The receptors come from a man younger than 45 in good health and CMV-seropositive. CDR3s include the opening cysteine and the closing phenylalanine or tryptophan. D genes are given only for firm matches.

TRBV19	TRBJ1-2	-	TGTGCCAGTAGTATAGTTTTTCGGAGGAACTATGGCTACACCTTC	CASSIVFRRNYGYTF
TRBV7-7	TRBJ2-7	TRBD1	TGTGCTAGCAGCACGGGACAGGGGAGCTCCTACGAGCAGTACTTC	CASSTGQGSSYEQYF
TRBV5-6	TRBJ1-6	-	TGTGCCAGCAGCTTATCGAGTGCGTCAACCCTCCACTTT	CASSLSSASTLHF
TRBV27	TRBJ1-5	TRBD1	TGTGCCAGCTTCACCGGGACAGGGCCCGTTTATAGCAATCAGCCCCAGCATTTT	CASFTGTGPVYSNQPQHF
TRBV7-6	TRBJ2-1	TRBD2	TGTGCCAGCAGCATAACTAGCGGGGGCTCCGGAGAGCAGTTCTTC	CASSITSGGSGEQFF
TRBV6-5	TRBJ2-7	-	TGTGCCAGCGGTGAAACAGGGATCTACGAGCAGTACTTC	CASGETGIYEQYF
TRBV5-8	TRBJ2-1	TRBD1	TGTGCCAGCAGTCTAGGACAGGGTCAGAATGAGCAGTTCTTC	CASSLGQGQNEQFF
TRBV6-5	TRBJ2-1	-	TGTGCCAGCAGTCAATTTCAAAATGAGCAGTTCTTC	CASSQFQNEQFF
TRBV6-5	TRBJ1-1	-	TGTGCCAGCAGTTACCAACAGGGTGAAGCTTTCTTT	CASSYQQGEAFF
TRBV13	TRBJ2-7	-	TGTGCCAGCAGCTTTTTGGGCGACGAGCAGTACTTC	CASSFLGDEQYF